Reported below is one T cell receptor (beta chain). What it recognizes is unknown. This entry belongs to a study of cytomegalovirus exposure and HLA in healthy donors. Study overall: Of some 360 genotyped donors, roughly 80% clustered with self-reported Caucasian donors.

All donors participated as healthy donors of bone marrow. Germline V gene sequence: CDR1 SGHRS, CDR2 YFSETQ. With 4 bases removed from V and 3 bases from J, the gap between germline ends came to 13 bases. The CDR3 loop spans 14 amino acids. Study results and caveats: For most TCR beta V segments, an earlier analysis put the productive rate at about 87% or about 30% of the time.

Researchers ran the PCR with 60 Vbeta and 13 Jbeta primers. TCRdb's copy holds only in-frame clones and misses some; the assay was immunoSEQ multiplex PCR. The sample shows 60,000 to 75,000 clones, approximately 58% of them seen only once. V is TRBV5-1 and J is TRBJ2-5; the D gene is possibly TRBD1 (6 bases). Sample: PBMCs. This clonotype was sampled from a woman between 45 and 60 years old in good health and CMV-seronegative. CDR3 DNA sequence: TGCGCCAGCAGCATACAGGGTAGGGAAGAGACCCAGTACTTC. It encodes CASSIQGREETQYF.